These T cell receptor beta chains were read from a single sample in a study of T cell repertoires in cytomegalovirus infection. TCRdb reprocessed the reads with MiXCR, giving one entry per CDR3 protein. In the table there are hundreds of thousands of distinct CDR3 sequences, around 32% of which are singletons. These receptors' antigens are unknown. The specimen comprised cultured CD8+ T cells from PBMCs, sampled from culture after CMV antigen stimulation. The receptors shown here come from a human donor in good health (CMV status not recorded). Some clones in this sample may be carry-over from other donors' samples. Both conserved end residues are part of each CDR3. D genes are given only for firm matches. Clone size, where shown, is once, few, many, or a class for clones that have expanded.

size	V	D	length	J	CDR3	DNA
once	TRBV10-3	NA	12	TRBJ2-1	CAITKGGNEQFF	TGTGCCATCACTAAGGGGGGGAATGAGCAGTTCTTC
few	TRBV4-1	TRBD1	16	TRBJ2-5	CASSQRQGEYQETQYF	TGCGCCAGCAGCCAGCGTCAGGGGGAGTACCAAGAGACCCAGTACTTC
NA	TRBV27	TRBD1	16	TRBJ1-6	CASSLLTGSWNSPLHF	TGTGCCAGCAGTTTATTGACAGGGTCATGGAATTCACCCCTCCACTTT
NA	TRBV29-1	TRBD2	15	TRBJ2-3	CSVEGGPGGWNTQYF	TGCAGCGTTGAGGGTGGGCCGGGGGGGTGGAATACGCAGTATTTT
NA	TRBV5-8	NA	14	TRBJ2-1	CASSLFGEGDEQFF	TGTGCCAGCAGCTTGTTCGGGGAAGGCGATGAGCAGTTCTTC
NA	TRBV7-4	NA	14	TRBJ2-2	CASSPTGAGGELFF	TGTGCCAGCAGCCCCACGGGGGCTGGCGGGGAGCTGTTTTTT
NA	TRBV7-9	TRBD1	15	TRBJ1-1	CASRPGGEHKFEAFF	TGTGCCAGCAGGCCAGGGGGCGAGCATAAGTTTGAAGCTTTCTTT
NA	TRBV12-3/TRBV12-4	NA	17	TRBJ2-3	CASSLGPFRVYTDTQYF	TGTGCCAGCAGTTTAGGACCGTTTCGGGTGTACACAGATACGCAGTATTTT
NA	TRBV5-4	NA	11	TRBJ2-2	CASTFLGELFF	TGTGCCAGCACCTTTCTCGGGGAGCTGTTTTTT
NA	TRBV12-3/TRBV12-4	NA	14	TRBJ1-6	CASSRGGRDSPLHF	TGTGCCAGCAGTAGGGGAGGAAGGGATTCACCCCTCCACTTT
NA	TRBV4-3	NA	14	TRBJ2-1	CASSQGRGRDEQFF	TGCGCCAGCAGCCAAGGCCGGGGTCGCGATGAGCAGTTCTTC
NA	TRBV4-1	NA	13	TRBJ1-1	CASKESLYTEAFF	TGCGCCAGCAAAGAGAGCCTCTACACTGAAGCTTTCTTT
NA	TRBV6-6	NA	14	TRBJ1-2	CVSSPPGGRCGYTF	TGTGTCAGCAGCCCCCCGGGGGGCCGCTGTGGCTACACCTTC
few	TRBV10-3	TRBD1	13	TRBJ2-3	CAISGTALNTQYF	TGTGCCATCAGCGGGACAGCACTAAATACGCAGTATTTT
NA	TRBV27	NA	17	TRBJ1-6	CASSSPGAAVGDSPLHF	TGTGCCAGCAGTTCCCCGGGGGCTGCCGTTGGGGATTCACCCCTCCACTTT
NA	TRBV27	TRBD1	17	TRBJ1-1	CASSPIGTGGIRAEAFF	TGTGCCAGCAGTCCAATTGGGACAGGGGGCATCCGGGCTGAAGCTTTCTTT
many	TRBV12-3/TRBV12-4	NA	14	TRBJ2-2	CASSRAANTGELFF	TGTGCCAGCAGCCGGGCAGCCAACACCGGGGAGCTGTTTTTT
NA	TRBV6-6	TRBD2	17	TRBJ2-2	CASSYSVPGGYTGELFF	TGTGCCAGCAGTTACAGTGTTCCGGGGGGGTACACCGGGGAGCTGTTTTTT
NA	TRBV7-9	TRBD2	16	TRBJ2-1	CASSPGLAGRVNEQFF	TGTGCCAGCAGCCCAGGACTAGCGGGGAGGGTGAATGAGCAGTTCTTC
few	TRBV20-1	NA	14	TRBJ1-2	CSAPTDRWNYGYTF	TGCAGTGCTCCCACGGACCGATGGAACTATGGCTACACCTTC
few	TRBV25-1	TRBD1	15	TRBJ1-3	CASSGDRGSGNTIYF	TGTGCCAGCAGTGGAGACAGGGGCTCTGGAAACACCATATATTTT
NA	TRBV9	TRBD2	16	TRBJ2-4	CASSPRLAGAKNIQYF	TGTGCCAGCAGCCCTCGACTAGCGGGGGCCAAAAACATTCAGTACTTC
NA	TRBV7-6	NA	13	TRBJ1-1	CASSSRGAVEAFF	TGTGCCAGCAGCTCACGAGGGGCAGTTGAAGCTTTCTTT
once	TRBV6-2/TRBV6-3	NA	14	TRBJ1-2	CASSYSRVNYGYTF	TGTGCCAGCAGTTATTCCCGGGTTAACTATGGCTACACCTTC
few	TRBV5-4	NA	14	TRBJ2-3	CASSSTGLTDTQYF	TGTGCCAGCAGCTCCACAGGGCTCACAGATACGCAGTATTTT
many	TRBV7-8	NA	16	TRBJ2-4	CASSLSWSNAKNIQCF	TGTGCCAGCAGCTTATCCTGGTCCAATGCCAAAAACATTCAGTGCTTC
NA	TRBV2	TRBD1	13	TRBJ2-1	CSFRGQGPREQFF	TGTTCCTTCCGGGGACAGGGGCCGAGGGAGCAGTTCTTC
NA	TRBV5-1	NA	15	TRBJ1-1	CASSLDFLLNTEAFF	TGCGCCAGCAGCTTGGACTTTCTTTTGAACACTGAAGCTTTCTTT
NA	TRBV19	NA	17	TRBJ1-1	CASSIKDGPFRNTEAFF	TGTGCCAGTAGTATAAAGGACGGTCCCTTTAGGAACACTGAAGCTTTCTTT
NA	TRBV12-3/TRBV12-4	NA	11	TRBJ2-1	CASSPAYEQFF	TGTGCCAGCAGTCCTGCGTATGAGCAGTTCTTC
NA	TRBV28	NA	17	TRBJ1-2	CASSFQSGNTEGRGYTF	TGTGCCAGCAGTTTCCAATCCGGCAATACGGAGGGTCGTGGCTACACCTTC
NA	TRBV5-5	NA	13	TRBJ1-2	CASIPPGGYGYTF	TGTGCCAGCATCCCACCGGGGGGCTATGGCTACACCTTC
few	TRBV27	NA	13	TRBJ1-6	CASKRQAHSPLHF	TGTGCCAGCAAGAGACAGGCACATTCACCCCTCCACTTT
NA	TRBV14	TRBD2	20	TRBJ2-1	CASSHHRGSAGGSAYNEQFF	TGTGCCAGCAGCCATCATAGAGGTTCGGCGGGGGGGTCTGCCTACAATGAGCAGTTCTTC
NA	TRBV4-2	TRBD1	15	TRBJ2-5	CASSQVWDRGETQYF	TGTGCCAGCAGCCAAGTCTGGGACAGGGGAGAGACCCAGTACTTC
NA	TRBV12-3/TRBV12-4	NA	14	TRBJ2-1	CASSLYRAPNEQFF	TGTGCCAGCAGTTTATATAGGGCGCCCAATGAGCAGTTCTTC
many	TRBV4-1	NA	16	TRBJ1-1	CASSQVGGNMNTEAFF	TGCGCCAGCAGCCAAGTTGGCGGCAACATGAACACTGAAGCTTTCTTT
many	TRBV7-8	TRBD2	16	TRBJ2-1	CASSFERGVSYNEQFF	TGTGCCAGCAGCTTTGAGCGGGGCGTCTCCTACAATGAGCAGTTCTTC
NA	TRBV6-1	TRBD1	15	TRBJ2-3	CASSPPGQRTDTQYF	TGTGCCAGCAGCCCGCCGGGACAGCGCACAGATACGCAGTATTTT
NA	TRBV10-3	NA	18	TRBJ1-2	CAISESIHSGGADYGYTF	TGTGCCATCAGTGAGTCGATTCATTCGGGGGGCGCAGACTATGGCTACACCTTC